Listed here is a single T cell receptor (beta chain). Germline loops: CDR1 SNHLY, CDR2 FYNNEI. This CDR3 is built from 14 residues. V was shortened by 0 bases and J by 5 bases, with 11 bases between the two germline ends. These data are taken from a study of blood T cell repertoires in COVID-19. Study details: Samples came from the United States, Italy and Spain, spanning acute and convalescent COVID-19. PBMCs, B-cell-depleted T cells, or T cells provided the cDNA or gDNA that made up the material.

Per the authors' pipeline: Amplifying reference gene primers gave estimates of nucleated cell counts. Some clones are missing from TCRdb's copy, which holds only in-frame ones; the method was immunoSEQ multiplex PCR. The DNA gave D and trimming, while V, J and clone size come from that table. The table lists about 140,000 clones, around 85% of them singletons. The TCR was taken from a man in his fifties or sixties with acute or convalescent COVID-19. The sample was peripheral blood. V gene TRBV2 combines with J gene TRBJ2-7; TRBD2 might be the D (6 bases). The CDR3 DNA sequence: TGTGCCAGCAGTGAAGCGCCTGGAGGGAACGAGCAGTACTTC. Protein sequence: CASSEAPGGNEQYF. Based on the CDR3 plus reference TRBV2 and TRBJ2-7, the full variable domain is EPEVTQTPSHQVTQMGQEVILRCVPISNHLYFYWYRQILGQKVEFLVSFYNNEISEKSEIFDDQFSVERPDGSNFTLKIRSTKLEDSAMYFCASSEAPGGNEQYFGPGTRLTVT.